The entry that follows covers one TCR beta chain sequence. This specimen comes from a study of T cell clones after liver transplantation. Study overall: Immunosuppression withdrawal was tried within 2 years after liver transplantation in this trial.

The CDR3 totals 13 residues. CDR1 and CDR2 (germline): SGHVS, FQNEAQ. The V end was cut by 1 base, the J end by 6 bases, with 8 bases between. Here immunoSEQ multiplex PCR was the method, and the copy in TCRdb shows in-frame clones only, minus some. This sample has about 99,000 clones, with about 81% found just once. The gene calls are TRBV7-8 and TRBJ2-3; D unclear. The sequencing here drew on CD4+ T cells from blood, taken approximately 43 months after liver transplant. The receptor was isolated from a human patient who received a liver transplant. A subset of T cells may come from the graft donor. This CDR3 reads CASSLVEVDTQYF. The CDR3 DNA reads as TGTGCCAGCAGCTTAGTCGAGGTGGATACGCAGTATTTT.